Listed below are T cell receptor beta chains from one sample, sequenced in a study of OX40 agonist ivuxolimab in advanced cancers. The repertoire was sequenced with immunoSEQ multiplex PCR; TCRdb's copy has only in-frame clones and lacks some. The table has tens of thousands of clones, 91% seen once. Sequenced here: CD4+ or CD8+ T cells sorted from blood, sampled in a trial of the OX40 agonist ivuxolimab. These receptors all stem from an adult with an advanced solid tumor such as melanoma, head and neck, liver or kidney cancer. CDR3s include the opening cysteine and the closing phenylalanine or tryptophan. The D gene is left open where the match is weak. The size of a clone is reported for some rows only, either as once, few or many, or as a class for expanded clones.

V gene	J gene	CDR3 length	D gene	clone size	CDR3 protein	CDR3 DNA
TRBV7-2	TRBJ2-3	14	NA	NA	CASSLADPRSKQYF	TGTGCCAGCAGCTTGGCGGATCCCCGGAGTAAACAGTATTTT
TRBV6-1	TRBJ1-1	12	TRBD1	NA	CASTGTGTEAFF	TGTGCCAGCACCGGGACAGGCACTGAAGCTTTCTTT
TRBV4-3	TRBJ2-3	13	NA	NA	CASSFTGADTQYF	TGCGCCAGCAGCTTTACGGGGGCAGATACGCAGTATTTT
TRBV11-1	TRBJ2-7	13	NA	NA	CASSRTGSHEQYF	TGTGCCAGCAGCCGGACGGGATCCCACGAGCAGTACTTC
TRBV28	TRBJ1-5	12	NA	NA	CASSGGDQPQHF	TGTGCCAGCAGTGGGGGCGATCAGCCCCAGCATTTT
TRBV4-2	TRBJ2-7	16	NA	NA	CASSQGGRQGYYEQYF	TGTGCCAGCAGCCAAGGGGGACGGCAGGGCTATTACGAGCAGTACTTC
TRBV10-3	TRBJ2-7	13	TRBD1	NA	CATSGQVRYEQYF	TGTGCCACCTCGGGACAGGTAAGATACGAGCAGTACTTC
TRBV28	TRBJ1-4	14	TRBD1	NA	CASSSGGANEKLFF	TGTGCCAGCAGTTCAGGGGGGGCGAATGAAAAACTGTTTTTT
TRBV7-2	TRBJ2-1	16	NA	NA	CASSLVSTRRNGEQFF	TGTGCCAGCAGCTTAGTCTCGACTAGAAGGAACGGTGAGCAGTTCTTC
TRBV19	TRBJ1-1	16	NA	NA	CASREGLGTGNTEAFF	TGTGCCAGTAGGGAGGGTCTAGGTACGGGGAACACTGAAGCTTTCTTT
TRBV29-1	TRBJ2-2	17	NA	NA	CSVEEQRGASNTGELFF	TGCAGCGTTGAAGAACAAAGGGGTGCATCGAACACCGGGGAGCTGTTTTTT
TRBV7-2	TRBJ2-3	12	TRBD1	NA	CASSTRQGTQYF	TGTGCCAGCAGCACTCGACAGGGGACGCAGTATTTT
TRBV11-3	TRBJ1-1	14	NA	NA	CASSHTGFNTEAFF	TGTGCCAGCAGCCATACAGGGTTTAACACTGAAGCTTTCTTT
TRBV19	TRBJ1-1	14	TRBD1	NA	CASSMRGRDTEAFF	TGTGCCAGTAGTATGAGGGGGCGAGACACTGAAGCTTTCTTT
TRBV5-5	TRBJ2-1	13	NA	NA	CASSLLRGSEQFF	TGTGCCAGCAGCTTGCTGAGGGGGAGTGAGCAGTTCTTC
TRBV27	TRBJ2-7	14	TRBD1	NA	CASSWGQGANEQYF	TGTGCCAGCAGTTGGGGACAGGGGGCCAACGAGCAGTACTTC
TRBV29-1	TRBJ1-1	15	NA	once	CSVSFHRAVNTEAFF	TGCAGCGTCTCCTTTCACAGGGCGGTGAACACTGAAGCTTTCTTT
TRBV7-9	TRBJ1-1	12	NA	NA	CASSFRPHEAFF	TGTGCCAGCAGCTTCAGACCGCATGAAGCTTTCTTT
TRBV27	TRBJ1-4	15	TRBD1	NA	CASSKGTGVNEKLFF	TGTGCCAGCAGTAAGGGGACAGGAGTTAATGAAAAACTGTTTTTT
TRBV28	TRBJ2-7	17	TRBD1	once	CASRRALGGQGTYEQYF	TGTGCCAGCAGGAGAGCGCTTGGGGGACAGGGGACCTACGAGCAGTACTTC
TRBV2	TRBJ2-7	14	TRBD2	NA	CASRGTSGSAEQYF	TGTGCCAGCAGGGGGACTAGCGGGAGTGCCGAGCAGTACTTC
TRBV5-6	TRBJ2-5	13	NA	once	CASSRDGSGTQYF	TGTGCCAGCAGCCGGGACGGGTCAGGGACCCAGTACTTC
TRBV7-9	TRBJ2-5	19	TRBD2	NA	CASSEAPIAGDWYQETQYF	TGTGCCAGCAGCGAGGCCCCCATAGCGGGGGATTGGTACCAAGAGACCCAGTACTTC
TRBV30	TRBJ2-7	15	TRBD1	NA	CAWSPGTESSYEQYF	TGTGCCTGGAGTCCCGGGACAGAGAGCTCCTACGAGCAGTACTTC
TRBV7-9	TRBJ2-1	18	NA	once	CASSLVSASPSFNNEQFF	TGTGCCAGCAGCTTAGTAAGCGCTAGCCCAAGTTTTAACAATGAGCAGTTCTTC
TRBV5-8	TRBJ1-5	15	NA	NA	CASSLQSGVAQPQHF	TGTGCCAGCAGCTTGCAGTCGGGGGTCGCTCAGCCCCAGCATTTT
TRBV7-2	TRBJ1-4	15	TRBD1	NA	CASSASGQTTEKLFF	TGTGCCAGCAGCGCTTCGGGACAGACAACGGAAAAACTGTTTTTT
TRBV5-4	TRBJ2-7	15	NA	NA	CASSLVGGLSYEQYF	TGTGCCAGCAGCTTGGTCGGGGGTCTCTCCTACGAGCAGTACTTC
TRBV7-3	TRBJ2-3	16	NA	NA	CASSPASSFPGGTQYF	TGTGCCAGCAGCCCCGCCTCTAGCTTCCCTGGGGGTACGCAGTATTTT
TRBV7-9	TRBJ2-5	14	TRBD2	NA	CASSLGGGRETQYF	TGTGCCAGCAGCTTAGGCGGGGGTAGGGAGACCCAGTACTTC
TRBV13	TRBJ2-6	15	NA	NA	CASSSRAAGANVLTF	TGTGCCAGCAGCTCCAGGGCCGCTGGGGCCAACGTCCTGACTTTC
TRBV18	TRBJ2-7	15	TRBD1	NA	CASSPSGTGGSEQYF	TGTGCCAGCTCACCATCCGGGACAGGGGGCTCCGAGCAGTACTTC
TRBV18	TRBJ1-2	13	NA	NA	CASSPPGVGGYTF	TGTGCCAGCTCACCACCGGGGGTCGGTGGCTACACCTTC
TRBV19	TRBJ1-6	19	TRBD1	NA	CASSIRSGQGYPAGSPLHF	TGTGCCAGTAGTATAAGGTCCGGACAGGGGTACCCGGCGGGGTCACCCCTCCACTTT
TRBV6-1	TRBJ2-1	14	NA	NA	CASSEATTYNEQFF	TGTGCCAGCAGTGAAGCCACTACCTACAATGAGCAGTTCTTC
TRBV11-3	TRBJ2-3	14	NA	NA	CASSSRSGTDTQYF	TGTGCCAGCAGCTCGAGAAGCGGCACAGATACGCAGTATTTT
TRBV6-1	TRBJ1-3	14	NA	NA	CASTWGSSGNTIYF	TGTGCCAGCACCTGGGGAAGCTCTGGAAACACCATATATTTT
TRBV5-1	TRBJ2-3	16	TRBD1	NA	CASSLALQGSTDTQYF	TGCGCCAGCAGCTTGGCCCTACAGGGGAGCACAGATACGCAGTATTTT
TRBV6-5	TRBJ1-2	13	NA	NA	CASSYSAGGGYTF	TGTGCCAGCAGTTACTCGGCAGGCGGTGGCTACACCTTC
TRBV6-4	TRBJ2-1	13	NA	NA	CASSDSGRNEQFF	TGTGCCAGCAGTGACTCGGGACGGAATGAGCAGTTCTTC
TRBV6-5	TRBJ1-1	14	TRBD1	NA	CASRTYRGGTEAFF	TGTGCCAGCAGGACTTACAGGGGAGGCACTGAAGCTTTCTTT
TRBV7-9	TRBJ1-4	14	NA	NA	CASSLGVGNEKLFF	TGTGCCAGCAGCTTGGGGGTCGGGAATGAAAAACTGTTTTTT
TRBV19	TRBJ2-2	13	NA	NA	CASSMGGVGELFF	TGTGCCAGTAGTATGGGGGGCGTGGGGGAGCTGTTTTTT
TRBV11-2	TRBJ1-2	12	NA	NA	CASSSEGDGYTF	TGTGCCAGCAGCTCCGAGGGGGATGGCTACACCTTC
TRBV10-2	TRBJ2-7	15	TRBD1	NA	CASSDYRGSTYEQYF	TGCGCCAGCAGTGACTACAGGGGTTCCACCTACGAGCAGTACTTC
TRBV5-1	TRBJ2-7	14	TRBD2	few	CASSMGLAGYEQYF	TGCGCCAGCAGCATGGGACTAGCGGGCTACGAGCAGTACTTC
TRBV9	TRBJ2-7	14	NA	NA	CASSVDGGRYEQYF	TGTGCCAGCAGCGTAGACGGGGGTAGGTACGAGCAGTACTTC